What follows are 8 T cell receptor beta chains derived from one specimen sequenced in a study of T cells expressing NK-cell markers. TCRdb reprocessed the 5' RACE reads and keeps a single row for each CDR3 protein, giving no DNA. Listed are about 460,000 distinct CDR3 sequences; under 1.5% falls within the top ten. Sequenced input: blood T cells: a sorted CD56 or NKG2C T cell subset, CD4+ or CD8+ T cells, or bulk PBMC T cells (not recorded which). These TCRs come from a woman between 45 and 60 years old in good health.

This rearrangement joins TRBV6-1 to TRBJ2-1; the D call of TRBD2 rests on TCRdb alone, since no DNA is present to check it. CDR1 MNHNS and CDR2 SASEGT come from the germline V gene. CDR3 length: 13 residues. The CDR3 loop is CASSGTSGNGQFF.

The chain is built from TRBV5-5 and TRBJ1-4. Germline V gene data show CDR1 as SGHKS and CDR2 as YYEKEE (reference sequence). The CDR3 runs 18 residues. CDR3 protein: CASSTDAIMMVTNEKLFF.

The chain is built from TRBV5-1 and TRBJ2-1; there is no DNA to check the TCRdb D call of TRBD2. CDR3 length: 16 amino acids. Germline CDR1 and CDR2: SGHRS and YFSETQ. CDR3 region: CASSLATSGQSNEQFF.

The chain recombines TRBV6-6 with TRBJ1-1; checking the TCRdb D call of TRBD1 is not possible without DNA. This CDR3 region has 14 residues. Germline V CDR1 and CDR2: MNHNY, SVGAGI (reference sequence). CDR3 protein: CASYRPDRGGEAFF.

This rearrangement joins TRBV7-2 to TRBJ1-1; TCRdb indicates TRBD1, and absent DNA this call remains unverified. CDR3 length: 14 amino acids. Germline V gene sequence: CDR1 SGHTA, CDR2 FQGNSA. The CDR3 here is CASSRGQKDTEAFF.

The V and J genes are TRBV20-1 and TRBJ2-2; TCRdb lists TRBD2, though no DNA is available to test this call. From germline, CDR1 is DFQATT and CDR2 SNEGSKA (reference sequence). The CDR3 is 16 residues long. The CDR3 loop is CSARPGTSGSTGELFF.

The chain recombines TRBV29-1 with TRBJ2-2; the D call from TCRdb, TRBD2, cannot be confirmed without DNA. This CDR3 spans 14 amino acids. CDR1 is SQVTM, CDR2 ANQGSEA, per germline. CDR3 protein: CSVASEAGTGELFF.

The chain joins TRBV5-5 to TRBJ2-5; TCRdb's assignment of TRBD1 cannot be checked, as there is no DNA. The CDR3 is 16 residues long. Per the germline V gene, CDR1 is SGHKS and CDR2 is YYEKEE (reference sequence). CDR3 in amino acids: CASSPIMGQGQETQYF.